The 26 T cell receptor beta chains listed next were all sequenced from one sample in a study of blood T cells in healthy people across ages. Alongside a J-beta primer mix, a sample-barcoded 5' primer served in a second PCR lasting about 7 to 12 cycles. One entry per CDR3 protein, called by TCRdb with MiXCR from the 5' RACE reads. The sample lists about 1.1 million distinct CDR3 sequences; 35% to 40% were seen once. Material: blood. These receptors were collected from a man younger than 35 in good health.

The table lists this clonotype with a few counts. The chain links TRBV6-5 to TRBJ1-2; D remains ambiguous. The V and J ends lost 6 bases and 8 bases respectively, with 13 bases between them. CDR3 length: 12 residues. Germline V gene lookup returns CDR1 MNHEY and CDR2 SVGAGI. The CDR3 nucleotides are TGTGCCAGCAGGTATGATTGGCAAGGCTACACCTTC. Its translation: CASRYDWQGYTF.

The gene calls are TRBV10-3 and TRBJ1-2; 7 bases line up with TRBD1. Germline CDR1 is ENHRY and CDR2 is SYGVKD. The CDR3 spans 15 residues. The V gene end was trimmed by 8 bases and the J gene end by 6 bases; junction bases not matched to a gene: 15. CDR3 nucleotides: TGTGCCATCCCTCGGGCCTACGGGACAGCAGATGGCTACACCTTC. Translation: CAIPRAYGTADGYTF.

This clonotype has a single count. This sequence joins TRBV11-3 and TRBJ2-3; 7 bases are shared with TRBD1. With 4 bases clipped from V and 2 bases from J, the junction kept 12 bases outside the gene matches. Germline V gives CDR1 SGHNT, CDR2 YENEEA. CDR3 length: 17 amino acids. CDR3 coding DNA: TGTGCCAGCAGCTCCGGCCCGGATGGACAGGCCACAGATACGCAGTATTTT. It codes for CASSSGPDGQATDTQYF.

This clonotype was seen a handful of times. The chain links TRBV11-2 to TRBJ2-7, with a possible D match to TRBD1 (5 bases). Germline values: CDR1 SGHAT, CDR2 FQNNGV. The length of the CDR3 is 16 residues. Trimming took off 4 bases at V and 0 bases at J, with 16 bases between the two ends. CDR3 sequence reads: CASSSTRQKSSYEQYF. The CDR3 DNA reads as TGTGCCAGCAGCTCCACACGACAGAAGAGCTCCTACGAGCAGTACTTC.

This clonotype came up once. The J gene is TRBJ2-5, the V gene TRBV19; 11 bases agree with TRBD1. Germline CDR1 reads LNHDA; CDR2 reads SQIVND (reference sequence). This CDR3 has 15 amino acids. V dropped 5 bases and J dropped 11; count of bases not matched to a gene: 13. The chain's CDR3 is CASSPQGQGDNGQYF. In DNA form, the CDR3 reads TGTGCCAGTAGTCCCCAGGGACAGGGGGACAATGGGCAGTACTTC. The full variable domain, in which reference TRBV19 and TRBJ2-5 provide the parts outside the CDR3, is DGGITQSPKYLFRKEGQNVTLSCEQNLNHDAMYWYRQDPGQGLRLIYYSQIVNDFQKGDIAEGYSVSREKKESFPLTVTSAQKNPTAFYLCASSPQGQGDNGQYFGPGTRLLVL.

Concerning this clonotype: The junction shows a germline mismatch at one end, possibly a read error. The chain has TRBV6-2 or TRBV6-3 and TRBJ2-5, with D hard to call. The DNA end lines up better with TRBJ2-7; the J call may be wrong. There are 13 residues in the CDR3. Germline CDR1 reads MNHEY; CDR2 reads SVGEGT. The CDR3 coding sequence is TGTGCCAGCATTTACTTGGCAGGCTACGAGCAGTACTTC. This codes for CASIYLAGYEQYF.

This clonotype was detected a few times. This chain links TRBV29-1 with TRBJ1-1; D perhaps matches TRBD1 (5 bases). Germline V CDR1 and CDR2: SQVTM, ANQGSEA. This CDR3 region has 13 residues. V gave up 7 bases and J gave up 0 bases, with 12 bases separating them. CDR3 sequence reads: CSGMGLLNTEAFF. The CDR3 DNA follows: TGCAGCGGAATGGGACTCCTGAACACTGAAGCTTTCTTT.

This chain links TRBV7-2 with TRBJ2-2, with unresolved D. Germline assignment: CDR1 SGHTA and CDR2 FQGNSA. V was cut by 1 base and J by 4 bases, with 13 bases left in between. The CDR3 consists of 16 residues. DNA for the CDR3: TGTGCCAGCAGCTTAGGTCCAGGATTCCCCACCGGGGAGCTGTTTTTT. Encoded protein: CASSLGPGFPTGELFF.

The sample holds a few counts of this clonotype. The chain links TRBV14 to TRBJ2-1; 7 positions agree with TRBD1. Unmatched junction bases numbered 13, after V lost 1 base and J lost 7 bases. Germline V gene data show CDR1 as SGHDN and CDR2 as FVKESK. The length of the CDR3 is 17 residues. The CDR3 loop reads CASSQVSGRGSGNEQFF. Written as DNA, the CDR3 is TGTGCCAGCAGCCAAGTCTCGGGCAGGGGGAGTGGGAATGAGCAGTTCTTC.

This clonotype was seen only a few times. The genes are TRBV5-1 and TRBJ1-1, with unresolved D. The germline V gene has CDR1 SGHRS and CDR2 YFSETQ. The V end was cut by 0 bases, the J end by 0 bases, with 12 bases between. This CDR3 comprises 16 residues. In DNA, the CDR3 is TGCGCCAGCAGCTTGGAGGGTGGGCAGGTGAACACTGAAGCTTTCTTT. Its protein product is CASSLEGGQVNTEAFF. Using reference TRBV5-1 and TRBJ1-1 for the parts outside the CDR3, the full variable domain is KAGVTQTPRYLIKTRGQQVTLSCSPISGHRSVSWYQQTPGQGLQFLFEYFSETQRNKGNFPGRFSGRQFSNSRSEMNVSTLELGDSALYLCASSLEGGQVNTEAFFGQGTRLTVV.

This clonotype was counted between two and nine times. The chain uses TRBV11-1 and TRBJ2-1, with 10 bases matching TRBD1. Germline assignment: CDR1 SGHAT and CDR2 FQDESV (reference sequence). Trimming took 4 bases from V and 8 from J; bases not matched to a gene: 5. This CDR3 has 14 amino acids. The CDR3 nucleotides are TGTGCCAGCAGCTGGGACAGGGGAGCCGATGAGCAGTTCTTC. Its translation is CASSWDRGADEQFF.

This clonotype has more than one count but fewer than ten. This chain joins TRBV5-1 and TRBJ1-2; D is ambiguous. Trimming removed 1 base from V and 0 bases from J, with 13 bases in between. Germline V CDR1 and CDR2: SGHRS, YFSETQ. There are 16 residues in the CDR3. In DNA form, the CDR3 reads TGCGCCAGCAGCTTGAGTAGCTCGGTCACTAACTATGGCTACACCTTC. Its translation is CASSLSSSVTNYGYTF.

This clonotype was counted only a few times. This chain joins TRBV12-3 or TRBV12-4 and TRBJ2-7, with D perhaps TRBD1 (7 bases). Trimming removed 6 bases from V and 5 bases from J, with 14 bases in between. The CDR3 extends over 13 amino acids. The CDR3 sequence is CASSAGTDDEQYF. For the CDR3, the DNA is TGTGCCAGCAGCGCGGGGACAGACGACGAGCAGTACTTC.

The count of this clonotype is one. A read error may produce the germline difference seen at one junction end. This chain links TRBV27 with TRBJ1-2, with TRBD1 as a possible D gene (5 bases). CDR1 and CDR2 from the germline V gene are MNHEY and SMNVEV (reference sequence). This CDR3 is built from 18 residues. In DNA form, the CDR3 reads TGTGCCAGCAGTCCACTACCAAACGACAGACGATTTAACTATGGCTGCACCTTC. Translating it yields CASSPLPNDRRFNYGCTF.

V and J are TRBV28 and TRBJ2-4; 7 bases line up with TRBD2. CDR1 is MDHEN, CDR2 SYDVKM, per germline. CDR3 length: 17 amino acids. The trim removed 2 bases at V and 0 bases at J, leaving 7 bases unmatched. In nucleotides, the CDR3 is TGTGCCAGCAGTTTACTTGGGGGAGGGATAGCCAAAAACATTCAGTACTTC. Translating gives CASSLLGGGIAKNIQYF. The full variable domain, in which reference TRBV28 and TRBJ2-4 provide the parts outside the CDR3, is DVKVTQSSRYLVKRTGEKVFLECVQDMDHENMFWYRQDPGLGLRLIYFSYDVKMKEKGDIPEGYSVSREKKERFSLILESASTNQTSMYLCASSLLGGGIAKNIQYFGAGTRLSVL.

This chain connects TRBV13 to TRBJ1-1, with a possible D match to TRBD1 (6 bases). Germline V CDR1 and CDR2: PRHDT, FYEKMQ (reference sequence). The CDR3 runs 12 residues. Trimming took off 7 bases at V and 5 bases at J, with 11 bases between the two ends. For the CDR3, the DNA is TGTGCCAGCAAAAGGGGGGGAACTGAAGCTTTCTTT. It codes for CASKRGGTEAFF.

The gene calls are TRBV9 and TRBJ1-1; a weak D match, TRBD1 (5 bases). This CDR3 is 15 amino acids long. The V end was cut by 4 bases, the J end by 10 bases, with 23 bases between. The germline V gene has CDR1 SGDLS and CDR2 YYNGEE. The CDR3, as DNA: TGTGCCAGCAGCACTCACCCTGATGGGGGGGTAGGAGCTTTCTTT. Its protein is CASSTHPDGGVGAFF.

The CDR3 is CASSQDRGAGYGYTF. CDR3 DNA sequence: TGTGCCAGCAGCCAAGATCGGGGGGCGGGCTATGGCTACACCTTC. V and J are TRBV14 and TRBJ1-2; tentative D call: TRBD1 (6 bases). Per germline, CDR1 SGHDN and CDR2 FVKESK. CDR3 length equals 15 residues. Trimming left V 0 bases short and J 4 bases short, with 12 bases between. Complete variable domain (other parts from reference TRBV14 and TRBJ1-2): EAGVTQFPSHSVIEKGQTVTLRCDPISGHDNLYWYRRVMGKEIKFLLHFVKESKQDESGMPNNRFLAERTGGTYSTLKVQPAELEDSGVYFCASSQDRGAGYGYTFGSGTRLTVV.

This clonotype was detected only once. The V and J genes are TRBV30 and TRBJ1-1; tentatively, D is TRBD1 (6 bases). This CDR3 region has 13 residues. The V end was cut by 3 bases, the J end by 1 base, with 9 bases between. The V gene's germline CDR1 is GTSNPN and CDR2 SVGIG (reference sequence). CDR3 amino acids: CAWRQGWNTEAFF. DNA of the CDR3: TGTGCCTGGAGACAGGGATGGAACACTGAAGCTTTCTTT.

This clonotype has only one observation. This CDR3 fails to terminate in the conserved phenylalanine or tryptophan, so it likely reflects a read error. The chain has TRBV7-9 and TRBJ1-2; D remains ambiguous. Per the germline V gene, CDR1 is SEHNR and CDR2 is FQNEAQ (reference sequence). This CDR3 spans 14 amino acids. V lost 2 bases to trimming and J lost 2 bases, with 9 bases between them. The CDR3 DNA reads as TGTGCCAGCAGCTTATCGGGAAAGAACTATGGCTACACCCTC. The encoded protein is CASSLSGKNYGYTL.

This clonotype was counted only a few times. The rearrangement uses TRBV10-3 and TRBJ1-5; D perhaps matches TRBD1 (5 bases). V lost 3 bases and J lost 6, with 9 bases in between. Germline V CDR1 and CDR2: ENHRY, SYGVKD. This CDR3 spans 13 amino acids. The chain's CDR3 is CAISDSGGQPQHF. The CDR3 DNA sequence: TGTGCCATCAGTGACTCTGGGGGTCAGCCCCAGCATTTT.

This clonotype was detected a few times. The chain links TRBV6-2 or TRBV6-3 to TRBJ1-5, with a weak D call TRBD1 (5 bases). Trimming stripped 0 bases from V and 7 bases from J, with 10 bases between. The CDR3 is made up of 14 amino acids. The V gene's germline CDR1 is MNHEY and CDR2 SVGEGT. For the CDR3, the DNA is TGTGCCAGCAGTTACTCAGGGGAGAGGCAGCCCCAGCATTTT. This translates into CASSYSGERQPQHF.

The chain couples TRBV20-1 to TRBJ2-1, with D unresolved. V was cut by 6 bases and J by 5 bases, with 8 bases left in between. Germline V gene lookup returns CDR1 DFQATT and CDR2 SNEGSKA (reference sequence). The CDR3 has 11 amino acids. The CDR3 reads CSATRNNEQFF. Here the CDR3 DNA reads TGCAGTGCCACCAGAAACAATGAGCAGTTCTTC.

This clonotype was recorded a few times. The rearrangement links TRBV3-1 to TRBJ2-4; 11 nucleotides agree with TRBD2. V dropped 2 bases and J dropped 0; count of bases not matched to a gene: 3. The CDR3 consists of 17 residues. Germline V gene lookup returns CDR1 LGHDT and CDR2 YNNKEL (reference sequence). The CDR3 DNA sequence: TGTGCCAGCAGCCAACTAGCGGGGGGACTAGCCAAAAACATTCAGTACTTC. It yields the protein CASSQLAGGLAKNIQYF.

This clonotype was seen repeatedly, ten times or more. The chain links TRBV29-1 to TRBJ1-2; unclear D gene. CDR3 size: 12 residues. Germline loops: CDR1 SQVTM, CDR2 ANQGSEA. Deletions cut 4 bases from V and 0 bases from J, with 6 bases between. The chain's CDR3 is CSVAEANYGYTF. The CDR3 DNA reads TGCAGCGTTGCTGAAGCTAACTATGGCTACACCTTC.

The gene calls are TRBV9 and TRBJ1-4; D is unresolved. Germline loops: CDR1 SGDLS, CDR2 YYNGEE. This CDR3 is built from 15 residues. V lost 3 bases to trimming and J lost 2 bases, with 11 bases between them. The CDR3 is CASSDGDTTNEKLFF. DNA of the CDR3: TGTGCCAGCAGCGACGGTGACACCACTAATGAAAAACTGTTTTTT.